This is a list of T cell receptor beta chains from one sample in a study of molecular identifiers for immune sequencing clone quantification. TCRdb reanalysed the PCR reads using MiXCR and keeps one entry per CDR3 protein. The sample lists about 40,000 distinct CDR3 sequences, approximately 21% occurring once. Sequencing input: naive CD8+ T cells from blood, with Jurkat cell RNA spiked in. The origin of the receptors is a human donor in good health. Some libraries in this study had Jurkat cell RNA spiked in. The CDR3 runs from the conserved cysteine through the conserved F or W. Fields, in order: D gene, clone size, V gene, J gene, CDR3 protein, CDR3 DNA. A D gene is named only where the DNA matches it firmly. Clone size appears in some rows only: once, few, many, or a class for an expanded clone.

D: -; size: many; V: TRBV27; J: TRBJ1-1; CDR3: CASSLLGNMNTEAFF; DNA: TGTGCCAGCAGTTTATTAGGCAACATGAACACTGAAGCTTTCTTT
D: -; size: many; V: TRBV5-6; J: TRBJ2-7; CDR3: CASSPGWSPYEQYF; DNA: TGTGCCAGCAGCCCTGGGTGGTCGCCCTACGAGCAGTACTTC
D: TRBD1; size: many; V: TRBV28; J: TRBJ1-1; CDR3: CASSPGQRSTEAFF; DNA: TGTGCCAGCAGCCCGGGACAGCGGAGCACTGAAGCTTTCTTT
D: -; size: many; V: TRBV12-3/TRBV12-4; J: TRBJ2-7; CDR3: CASSGVGAHEQYF; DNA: TGTGCCAGCAGCGGGGTGGGGGCCCACGAGCAGTACTTC
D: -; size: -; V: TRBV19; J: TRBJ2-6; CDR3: CASIPGPGAGANALTF; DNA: TGTGCCAGTATTCCCGGTCCAGGCGCTGGGGCCAACGCCCTGACTTTC
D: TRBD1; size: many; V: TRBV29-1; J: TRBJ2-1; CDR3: CSVEDLQGAPNEQFF; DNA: TGCAGCGTTGAAGATTTGCAGGGGGCGCCCAATGAGCAGTTCTTC
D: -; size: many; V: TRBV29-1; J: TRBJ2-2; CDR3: CSVEDEGPGELFF; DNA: TGCAGCGTTGAAGACGAAGGGCCCGGGGAGCTGTTTTTT
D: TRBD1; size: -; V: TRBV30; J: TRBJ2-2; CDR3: CAWGQGSGELFF; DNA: TGTGCCTGGGGACAGGGGTCCGGGGAGCTGTTTTTT
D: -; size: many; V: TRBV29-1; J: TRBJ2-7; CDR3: CSVDETGSYEQYF; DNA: TGCAGCGTTGATGAGACCGGCTCCTACGAGCAGTACTTC
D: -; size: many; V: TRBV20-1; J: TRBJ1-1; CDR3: CSALKGASMNTEAFF; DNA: TGCAGTGCTCTAAAAGGGGCAAGCATGAACACTGAAGCTTTCTTT
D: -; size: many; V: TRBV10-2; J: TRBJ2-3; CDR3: CASREVTDTQYF; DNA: TGCGCCAGCAGAGAAGTCACAGATACGCAGTATTTT
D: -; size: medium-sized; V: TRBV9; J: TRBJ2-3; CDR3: CASSEDSDTQYF; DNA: TGTGCCAGCAGCGAGGACTCAGATACGCAGTATTTT
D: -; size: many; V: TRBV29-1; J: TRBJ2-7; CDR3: CSVLTGLSYEQYF; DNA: TGCAGCGTATTGACAGGTCTCTCCTACGAGCAGTACTTC
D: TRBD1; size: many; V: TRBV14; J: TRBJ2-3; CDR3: CASSGVIRGRDTQYF; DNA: TGTGCCAGCAGCGGTGTGATCAGGGGGAGAGATACGCAGTATTTT
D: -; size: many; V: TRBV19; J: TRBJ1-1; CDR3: CASSRSSWTEAFF; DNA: TGTGCCAGTAGTAGATCCAGTTGGACTGAAGCTTTCTTT
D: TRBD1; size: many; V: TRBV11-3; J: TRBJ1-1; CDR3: CASSFGTGTEAFF; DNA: TGTGCCAGCAGCTTTGGGACAGGCACTGAAGCTTTCTTT
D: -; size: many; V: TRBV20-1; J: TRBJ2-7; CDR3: CSARDRTEEGLYEQYF; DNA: TGCAGTGCTAGGGATCGAACGGAAGAGGGTCTCTACGAGCAGTACTTC
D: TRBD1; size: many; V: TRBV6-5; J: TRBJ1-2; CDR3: CATADRNYGYTF; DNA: TGTGCCACCGCGGACAGGAACTATGGCTACACCTTC
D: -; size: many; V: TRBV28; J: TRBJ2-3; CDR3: CASSPRVTDTQYF; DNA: TGTGCCAGCAGCCCTAGGGTCACAGATACGCAGTATTTT
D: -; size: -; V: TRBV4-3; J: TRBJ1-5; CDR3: CASSQDPGRNQPQHF; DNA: TGCGCCAGCAGCCAAGATCCCGGCAGGAATCAGCCCCAGCATTTT
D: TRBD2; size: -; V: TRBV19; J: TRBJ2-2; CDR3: CASSISSGGLGELFF; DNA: TGTGCCAGTAGTATCTCTAGCGGAGGTCTCGGGGAGCTGTTTTTT
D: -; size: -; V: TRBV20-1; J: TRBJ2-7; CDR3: CSATASRSYNQYF; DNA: TGCAGTGCCACCGCTAGCCGGAGCTACAACCAGTACTTC
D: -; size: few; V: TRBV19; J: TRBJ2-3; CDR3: CASTLTSSSTDTQYF; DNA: TGTGCCAGTACCCTTACTAGCTCTAGCACAGATACGCAGTATTTT
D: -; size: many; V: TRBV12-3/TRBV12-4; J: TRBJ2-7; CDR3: CASSLVWKSYEQYF; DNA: TGTGCCAGCAGTTTAGTATGGAAGTCCTACGAGCAGTACTTC
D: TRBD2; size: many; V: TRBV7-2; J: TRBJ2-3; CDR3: CASSLLISGGDTDTQYF; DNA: TGTGCCAGCAGCCTATTGATTAGCGGGGGAGACACAGATACGCAGTATTTT
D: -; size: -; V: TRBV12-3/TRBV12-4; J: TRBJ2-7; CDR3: CASRHDAYEQYF; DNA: TGTGCCAGCAGACACGATGCCTACGAGCAGTACTTC
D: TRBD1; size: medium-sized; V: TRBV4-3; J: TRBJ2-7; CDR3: CASSPGQGSYEQYF; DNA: TGCGCCAGCAGCCCCGGACAGGGTTCCTACGAGCAGTACTTC
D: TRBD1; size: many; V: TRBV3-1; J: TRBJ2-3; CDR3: CASKPGQGASDTQYF; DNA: TGTGCCAGCAAGCCGGGGCAGGGGGCATCAGATACGCAGTATTTT
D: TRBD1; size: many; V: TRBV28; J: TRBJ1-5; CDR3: CASSLWQGAGSNQPQHF; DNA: TGTGCCAGCAGTTTATGGCAGGGGGCTGGTAGCAATCAGCCCCAGCATTTT